A single T cell receptor beta chain is shown here with its context. Antigen unknown. The sample originates from a study of T cell responses to AZD1222 COVID-19 vaccine. Background on the study: Some second doses came at about 4 weeks and others at about 12 weeks; these were pooled. Study conclusions and caveats: Regions 160-218 and 743-854 dominated among vaccine-associated CD4 TCRs spanning spike. Targeting of unmutated variant regions was reportedly seen in nearly half of spike-specific TCRs. Donors were chiefly white British, with a greater number of females, and clonal diversity was perhaps underestimated.

Using immunoSEQ multiplex PCR, the repertoire was profiled, and TCRdb retains in-frame clones only, with some absent. The top ten clones hold roughly 6.5% of a sample with some 95,000 clones, 86% of them seen once. Trimming took 2 bases from V and 5 from J, leaving 13 bases between them. The CDR3 covers 14 residues. CDR1 is MNHNS and CDR2 is SASEGT in the germline V gene. The sequences come from peripheral blood, collected on day 0 of AZD1222 vaccination. The rearrangement links TRBV6-1 to TRBJ2-7; D perhaps matches TRBD2 (5 bases). This TCR was recovered from an adult in good health. CDR3 sequence: CASSEFGETHEQYF. In DNA form, the CDR3 reads TGTGCCAGCAGTGAATTCGGGGAGACCCACGAGCAGTACTTC.